This T cell receptor (beta chain) comes out of a study of a mutant IDH1 vaccine in newly diagnosed glioma. Time point: week 5, during vaccination. Doses consisted of 300 ug of mutant IDH1 20-mer peptide each, paired with topical imiquimod. The assay was immunoSEQ multiplex PCR, and TCRdb's table has in-frame clones only and misses some. The table records 12,000 or so clones, about nine tenths of them present only once. V lost 5 bases and J lost 7, with 6 bases in between. Germline V gene sequence: CDR1 MDHEN, CDR2 SYDVKM. This CDR3 is 11 amino acids long. Of note for this clone: Antigen unknown.

The sequence was collected from a middle-aged woman with glioma. Some clones in this sample may be carry-over from other donors' samples. The material was PBMCs, obtained from a glioma patient whose treatment included an IDH1 peptide vaccine. The chain joins TRBV28 to TRBJ2-1; no firm D call. CDR3 residues: CASSLINEQFF. CDR3 nucleotide sequence: TGTGCCAGCAGTCTCATAAATGAGCAGTTCTTC.